A selection of T cell receptor beta chains follows, all from one sample in a study of T cells after yellow fever vaccination. TCRdb redid the calling of the 5' RACE reads with MiXCR, one entry per CDR3 protein. The sample lists just under 600,000 distinct CDR3 sequences; less than 15% were seen once. Sequencing was performed on PBMCs, taken on the day of the yellow fever booster vaccination. The source of these receptors is a man aged 25 to 40 who received the YFV17D yellow fever vaccine. Both conserved end residues are part of each CDR3. The order of the fields is D gene, J gene, V gene, clone size, CDR3 protein, CDR3 DNA. A D gene is named only where the DNA matches it firmly. Part of the rows lack a size; the others show once, few, many or a class for expanded clones.

NA	TRBJ2-1	TRBV10-3	NA	CAISESGHPYNEQFF	TGTGCCATCAGTGAGTCTGGTCATCCCTACAATGAGCAGTTCTTC
TRBD2	TRBJ2-4	TRBV7-2	many	CASSLATSTRDIQYF	TGTGCCAGCAGCTTAGCGACTAGCACGAGAGACATTCAGTACTTC
NA	TRBJ1-1	TRBV10-3	few	CAISEARRNTEAFF	TGTGCCATCAGTGAGGCTAGGAGGAACACTGAAGCTTTCTTT
TRBD1	TRBJ1-6	TRBV7-6	few	CASSRDRGDNSPLHF	TGTGCCAGCAGCCGGGACAGGGGGGATAATTCACCCCTCCACTTT
NA	TRBJ2-1	TRBV12-3/TRBV12-4	NA	CASTLSVYNNEQFF	TGTGCCAGCACCCTTAGTGTGTACAACAATGAGCAGTTCTTC
NA	TRBJ2-5	TRBV18	NA	CASSAPPWFRETQYF	TGTGCCAGCTCAGCGCCCCCATGGTTCCGAGAGACCCAGTACTTC
NA	TRBJ2-7	TRBV7-6	NA	CASSPPIGSYEQYF	TGTGCCAGCAGCCCCCCCATAGGCTCCTACGAGCAGTACTTC
TRBD2	TRBJ2-1	TRBV9	NA	CASSVGPTGRPGEQFF	TGTGCCAGCAGCGTAGGCCCGACCGGGAGGCCCGGTGAGCAGTTCTTC
NA	TRBJ2-1	TRBV5-1	many	CASREPSNNEQFF	TGCGCCAGCAGGGAGCCATCCAATAATGAGCAGTTCTTC
NA	TRBJ2-2	TRBV28	NA	CASMIYNTGELFF	TGTGCCAGCATGATTTACAACACCGGGGAGCTGTTTTTT
TRBD2	TRBJ2-1	TRBV7-2	NA	CASSLVAGLAGENEQFF	TGTGCCAGCAGCTTAGTGGCAGGACTAGCGGGAGAAAATGAGCAGTTCTTC
NA	TRBJ1-4	TRBV6-5	few	CASSYSSGGRWEKLFF	TGTGCCAGCAGTTACTCGAGTGGGGGGAGATGGGAAAAACTGTTTTTT
NA	TRBJ1-2	TRBV5-1	NA	CASSLEAGAPYTF	TGCGCCAGCAGCTTGGAGGCCGGGGCCCCCTACACCTTC
NA	TRBJ2-3	TRBV20-1	once	CCATTSSQGLADTQYF	TGCTGTGCTACGACATCCTCACAGGGTTTAGCAGATACGCAGTATTTT